Listed below are T cell receptor beta chains from one sample, sequenced in a study of T cell responses to AZD1222 COVID-19 vaccine. The assay was immunoSEQ multiplex PCR, and TCRdb's table has in-frame clones only and misses some. The data contain about 94,000 clones, around nine tenths of them singletons. The sequences come from peripheral blood, collected on day 0 of AZD1222 vaccination. All receptors come from an adult in good health. Each CDR3 is given with its conserved first and last residue. The D gene is left open where the match is weak. Clone size is given for some rows only: seen once, a few or many times, or a class if the clone is expanded.

V gene,clone size,D gene,J gene,CDR3 protein
TRBV6-5,NA,TRBD2,TRBJ2-5,CASSSLGGGQETQYF
TRBV9,NA,TRBD2,TRBJ2-7,CASSISGGAVYEQYF
TRBV7-2,NA,NA,TRBJ1-3,CASSLLLSSGNTIYF
TRBV2,NA,NA,TRBJ1-2,CASKPDGYTF
TRBV10-1,NA,NA,TRBJ2-7,CASREDTEVGYEQYF
TRBV30,NA,NA,TRBJ2-3,CAWSGPAGEDTQYF
TRBV19,once,TRBD1,TRBJ1-4,CASTQRTGRLNEKLFF
TRBV5-1,NA,TRBD1,TRBJ2-2,CASSPTGQGGTGELFF
TRBV6-5,NA,NA,TRBJ2-2,CASSYSTGANTGELFF
TRBV4-1,NA,NA,TRBJ1-5,CASSQDPTYQPQHF
TRBV5-4,NA,TRBD2,TRBJ2-5,CASSGGTSGVETQYF
TRBV6-6,NA,NA,TRBJ1-2,CASSLAGDRPGYGYTF
TRBV5-5,NA,NA,TRBJ2-7,CASSSTDYLHYEQYF
TRBV5-1,NA,TRBD1,TRBJ1-6,CASSTRGQGSSPLHF
TRBV6-1,few,TRBD1,TRBJ1-2,CASSESGGDGNYGYTF
TRBV30,few,TRBD1,TRBJ1-5,CACEDRGDQPQHF
TRBV3-1/TRBV3-2,NA,NA,TRBJ1-2,CASSQDDFRGRGYTF
TRBV4-2,NA,TRBD2,TRBJ2-7,CASSQVGTSGGLGEQYF
TRBV6-5,NA,TRBD1,TRBJ2-7,CASRPGQGASYEQYF
TRBV5-1,NA,NA,TRBJ1-1,CASSSTNPSTEAFF
TRBV3-1/TRBV3-2,once,TRBD1,TRBJ1-4,CASSPQGEKLFF
TRBV23-1,NA,NA,TRBJ2-7,CASSRGENEQYF
TRBV7-2,NA,NA,TRBJ1-3,CASSLAGRNSGNTIYF
TRBV29-1,once,TRBD1,TRBJ2-7,CSVEGTGRYEQYF
TRBV10-2,NA,TRBD2,TRBJ2-1,CASSEGLSGGDEQFF
TRBV5-1,NA,TRBD2,TRBJ2-7,CASSLSGERFYEQYF
TRBV9,NA,TRBD2,TRBJ2-5,CASSPSGGPGETQYF
TRBV19,NA,NA,TRBJ2-7,CASSPQAGDYEQYF
TRBV18,NA,TRBD1,TRBJ1-1,CASSPGDRGPETEAFF
TRBV25-1,NA,NA,TRBJ1-2,CASSEGAIGVAGYTF
TRBV6-5,NA,NA,TRBJ2-6,CASTTLGTGLTF
TRBV20-1,few,NA,TRBJ2-1,CSASPLWDEQFF
TRBV6-6,once,NA,TRBJ1-4,CASSYSGATTNEKLFF
TRBV7-9,NA,NA,TRBJ2-7,CASSLAQGSGYEQYF
TRBV5-1,NA,NA,TRBJ1-6,CASSFPGTDSPLHF
TRBV7-9,NA,NA,TRBJ1-2,CASSANTGRDGYTF
TRBV6-5,NA,TRBD1,TRBJ2-4,CASRGGVNIQYF
TRBV28,few,NA,TRBJ1-6,CASSGRSSYNSPLHF
TRBV10-3,NA,TRBD2,TRBJ2-1,CAITTGLAGVGEQFF
TRBV5-1,NA,TRBD1,TRBJ1-6,CASSIGQGGNSPLHF
TRBV9,NA,NA,TRBJ1-4,CASSPRIGNEKLFF
TRBV6-2/TRBV6-3,NA,NA,TRBJ1-2,CASSVDSYGYTF